The clone carrying this TCR beta chain was recorded a few times. Its specificity is not known. The data are from a study of CD8 T cells in ankylosing spondylitis. Overall study results and limits: Clones linked to disease were reported to show significant enrichment in matched ankylosing spondylitis synovial fluid. What appeared characteristic of ankylosing spondylitis blood was a TCR beta motif of fewer than ten highly homologous variants. Several of the motif variants were reported before in synovial fluid and blood from reactive arthritis.

Trimming cost V 5 bases and J 5 bases, with 10 bases left between them. This CDR3 has 12 residues. The germline V gene encodes CDR1 SEHNR and CDR2 FQNEAQ (reference sequence). Construction of TCR beta libraries was performed using quantitative 5'-RACE with molecular barcodes. TCRdb recomputed calls from the 5' RACE reads with MiXCR, one row per CDR3 protein. The sample shows under 200,000 distinct CDR3 sequences, 13% of them seen only once. The clonotype was recovered from a female donor with ankylosing spondylitis or in good health (not recorded which). The chain recombines TRBV7-9 with TRBJ2-7; D gene unclear. Sequences were obtained from blood, either unsorted or a sorted T cell fraction (not recorded which). The CDR3 coding sequence is TGTGCCAGCAGCCCTATGTATGACGAGCAGTACTTC. Its protein product is CASSPMYDEQYF.